A single sample gave rise to the 13 T cell receptor beta chains below, sequenced in a study of shared clonotypes between healthy human individuals. Here immunoSEQ multiplex PCR was the method, and the copy in TCRdb shows in-frame clones only, minus some. The table records more than 80,000 clones, roughly 69% of them present only once. The specimen was memory CD8+ T cells sorted from blood. Specified subset: CD45RO+ cells pooled with CCR7-negative TemRA cells. These receptors came from a young man in good health.

The chain links TRBV27 to TRBJ2-3; D unclear. V was cut by 3 bases and J by 6 bases, with 4 bases left in between. CDR1 is MNHEY, CDR2 SMNVEV, per germline (reference sequence). The length of the CDR3 is 11 residues. In DNA, the CDR3 is TGTGCCAGCAGTTTCGAGGATACGCAGTATTTT. Residues: CASSFEDTQYF.

The genes are TRBV11-2 and TRBJ2-5; 12 positions agree with TRBD2. This CDR3 is 14 amino acids long. Germline loops: CDR1 SGHAT, CDR2 FQNNGV. V gave up 8 bases and J gave up 1 base; unmatched junction bases: 2. The CDR3 sequence: CASRLAGAQETQYF. The CDR3 DNA is TGTGCCAGCCGACTAGCGGGAGCCCAAGAGACCCAGTACTTC.

In its sample, this clone is medium-sized. The chain joins TRBV2 to TRBJ2-3, with 14 bases that match TRBD2. V shed 7 bases, J shed 8 bases, and the junction held 5 bases outside the gene matches. The germline gives CDR1 SNHLY, CDR2 FYNNEI. The CDR3 is made up of 14 amino acids. The CDR3 spells CASMETSGRGTQYF. Here the CDR3 DNA reads TGTGCCAGCATGGAGACTAGCGGGAGGGGTACGCAGTATTTT.

In the case of this clone: With a far larger clone one base away, a read error is the likely cause. This sequence joins TRBV11-2 and TRBJ2-3, with 8 bases that match TRBD1. CDR3 length: 17 amino acids. Germline lookup yields CDR1 SGHAT and CDR2 FQNNGV. The CDR3 DNA reads as TGTGCCAACAGCTTAGAAGTCGGCAGGGGGCGCCTAGATACGCAGTATTTT. It is translated as CANSLEVGRGRLDTQYF. Full variable domain (missing parts from reference TRBV11-2 and TRBJ2-3): EAGVAQSPRYKIIEKRQSVAFWCNPISGHATLYWYQQILGQGPKLLIQFQNNGVVDDSQLPKDRFSAERLKGVDSTLKIQPAKLEDSAVYLCANSLEVGRGRLDTQYFGPGTRLTVL.

The chain combines TRBV28 with TRBJ2-3; 8 nucleotides align to TRBD2. There are 13 residues in the CDR3. From germline, CDR1 is MDHEN and CDR2 SYDVKM. J was trimmed by 6 bases and V by 7 bases; bases with no gene match: 6. The CDR3 nucleotides are TGTGCCAGCAAGCGGGAGTGGGGCGATACGCAGTATTTT. Translating gives CASKREWGDTQYF.

The rearrangement links TRBV9 to TRBJ2-1, with 9 bases lining up with TRBD2. Germline V gene data show CDR1 as SGDLS and CDR2 as YYNGEE. Germline trimming cut 0 bases from V and 4 bases from J; bases unmatched to any gene: 8. CDR3 length: 17 residues. The CDR3 is CASSVDPPSGIYNEQFF. As DNA, the CDR3 is TGTGCCAGCAGCGTAGATCCTCCTAGCGGGATATACAATGAGCAGTTCTTC.

Ten or more counts support this clone. V is TRBV25-1 and J is TRBJ1-5, with D possibly being TRBD1 (5 bases). Trimming took off 4 bases at V and 1 base at J, with 14 bases between the two ends. CDR1 MGHDK and CDR2 SYGVNS come from the germline V gene. The CDR3 loop spans 16 amino acids. This CDR3 reads CASSGAQGRSNQPQHF. In DNA, the CDR3 is TGTGCCAGCAGTGGCGCCCAGGGTCGGAGCAATCAGCCCCAGCATTTT.

The genes are TRBV6-5 and TRBJ2-7; D uncertain. The V end was cut by 8 bases, the J end by 0 bases, with 11 bases between. Germline V gives CDR1 MNHEY, CDR2 SVGAGI. The CDR3 runs to 13 residues. DNA for the CDR3: TGTGCCAGCGGTGAGTTCGCCTCCTACGAGCAGTACTTC. This codes for CASGEFASYEQYF.

The table lists this clone with many counts. The chain combines TRBV7-9 with TRBJ1-1; 8 nucleotides agree with TRBD1. The V and J ends lost 5 bases and 6 bases, in that order; junction bases with no gene match: 14. This CDR3 is 16 amino acids long. The germline V gene encodes CDR1 SEHNR and CDR2 FQNEAQ (reference sequence). The CDR3 spells CASSLGDRGAGAEAFF. CDR3 in DNA: TGTGCCAGCAGCCTGGGAGACAGGGGCGCGGGGGCTGAAGCTTTCTTT.

This clone has only one observation. The germline gene is not matched at one end of the junction; a read error may be the cause. The gene calls are TRBV7-7 and TRBJ2-5, with 8 bases identical to TRBD2. Germline CDR1 and CDR2: SSHAT and FNYEAQ (reference sequence). CDR3 length equals 13 residues. The CDR3 DNA sequence: TGTGCTAGCAGCGGGGGTCACCAAGAGACCCAGTACTTC. Its translation: CASSGGHQETQYF.

The chain combines TRBV14 with TRBJ2-3; D uncertain. In germline, CDR1 is SGHDN, CDR2 FVKESK. The CDR3 extends over 16 amino acids. V was shortened by 4 bases and J by 2 bases, with 16 bases between the two germline ends. The CDR3 reads CASSPGGSIYTDTQYF. As DNA, the CDR3 is TGTGCCAGCAGCCCCGGTGGATCTATCTACACAGATACGCAGTATTTT. The full variable domain, rest sourced from reference TRBV14 and TRBJ2-3, is EAGVTQFPSHSVIEKGQTVTLRCDPISGHDNLYWYRRVMGKEIKFLLHFVKESKQDESGMPNNRFLAERTGGTYSTLKVQPAELEDSGVYFCASSPGGSIYTDTQYFGPGTRLTVL.

V gene TRBV19 combines with J gene TRBJ1-5, with D possibly matching TRBD1 (6 bases). V gave up 5 bases and J gave up 9 bases, with 20 bases separating them. Germline CDR1 is LNHDA and CDR2 is SQIVND (reference sequence). The CDR3 is made up of 15 amino acids. CDR3 coding DNA: TGTGCCAGTAGTTACAGGGTTGGAGCAGATTGGCCCCAGCATTTT. Encoded protein: CASSYRVGADWPQHF.

The chain has TRBV28 and TRBJ2-1; tentative D call: TRBD1 (5 bases). Trimming took 6 bases from V and 4 from J, leaving 16 bases between them. The germline CDR1 and CDR2 sequences are MDHEN and SYDVKM. The CDR3 sequence is 15 residues long. DNA of the CDR3: TGTGCCAGCAGCCCTCTTGCAAGGGGTTACAATGAGCAGTTCTTC. Protein product: CASSPLARGYNEQFF.